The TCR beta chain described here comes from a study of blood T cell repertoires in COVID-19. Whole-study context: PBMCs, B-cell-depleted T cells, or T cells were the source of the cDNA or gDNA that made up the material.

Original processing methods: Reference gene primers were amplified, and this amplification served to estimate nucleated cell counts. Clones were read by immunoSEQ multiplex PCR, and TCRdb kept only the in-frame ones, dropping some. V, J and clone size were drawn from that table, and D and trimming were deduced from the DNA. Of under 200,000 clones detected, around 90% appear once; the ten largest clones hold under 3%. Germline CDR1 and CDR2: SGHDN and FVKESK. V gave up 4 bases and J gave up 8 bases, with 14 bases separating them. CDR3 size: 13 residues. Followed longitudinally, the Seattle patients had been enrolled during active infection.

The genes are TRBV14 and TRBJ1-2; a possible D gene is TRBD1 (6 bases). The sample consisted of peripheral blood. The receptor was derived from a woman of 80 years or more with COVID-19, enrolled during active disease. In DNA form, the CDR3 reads TGTGCCAGCAGCCCCGACAGGACGGGCGGCTACACCTTC. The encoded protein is CASSPDRTGGYTF. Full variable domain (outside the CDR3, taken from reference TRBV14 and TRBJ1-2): EAGVTQFPSHSVIEKGQTVTLRCDPISGHDNLYWYRRVMGKEIKFLLHFVKESKQDESGMPNNRFLAERTGGTYSTLKVQPAELEDSGVYFCASSPDRTGGYTFGSGTRLTVV.